This paragraph reports one TCR beta chain. The data were taken from a study of cytomegalovirus exposure and HLA in healthy donors. Study-level background: An analysis done earlier identified approximately 120 million unique TCR beta sequences from approximately 170 million T cells.

The PCR ran on 60 Vbeta and 13 Jbeta primers. The repertoire was sequenced with immunoSEQ multiplex PCR; TCRdb's copy has only in-frame clones and lacks some. The sample holds fewer than 300,000 clones, 75% to 90% seen once. J was trimmed by 3 bases and V by 11 bases; bases with no gene match: 11. Germline V gives CDR1 ENHRY, CDR2 SYGVKD. The CDR3 length is 14 residues. The sequenced sample consisted of PBMCs. This clonotype originated in a girl aged 2 to 9 in good health and CMV-seronegative. The chain is built from TRBV10-3 and TRBJ2-3, with TRBD2 matching over 7 bases. CDR3 bases: TGTGCCTCCAAACAGCGGGGTCTGACAGATACGCAGTATTTT. Amino acids: CASKQRGLTDTQYF.